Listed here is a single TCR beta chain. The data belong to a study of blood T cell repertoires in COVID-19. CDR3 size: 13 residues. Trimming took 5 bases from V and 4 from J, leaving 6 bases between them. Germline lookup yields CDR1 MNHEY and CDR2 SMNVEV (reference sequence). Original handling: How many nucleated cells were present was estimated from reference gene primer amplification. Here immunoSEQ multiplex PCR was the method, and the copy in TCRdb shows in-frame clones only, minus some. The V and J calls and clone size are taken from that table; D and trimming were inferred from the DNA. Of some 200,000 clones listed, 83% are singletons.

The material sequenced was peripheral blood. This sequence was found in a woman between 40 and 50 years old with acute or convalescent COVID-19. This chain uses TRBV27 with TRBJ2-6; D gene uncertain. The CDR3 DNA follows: TGTGCCAGCAGTGCGGCCGGGGCCAACGTCCTGACTTTC. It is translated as CASSAAGANVLTF.